This TCR beta chain was sequenced for a study of T cell responses to AZD1222 COVID-19 vaccine (dated by TCRdb to the early 2020s). Looking at the study overall: TCR sequencing was performed for about 240 trial participants, of whom around 210 were given two doses of AZD1222 and some 26 were given two doses of MenACWY control vaccine. Trial participants were enrolled by age into 18-55, 56-69 and 70-plus year subgroups, with around 140, 26 and 57 TCR-sequenced participants respectively. The research as a whole found: The 56-69-year group was small, and its depth increase did not reach significance, likely because of low power. Because no day 14 peak-response samples were available, repertoires were characterized only after the peak T cell response. Conclusions about previously exposed vaccinees were limited because only six AZD1222 recipients were SARS-CoV-2 seropositive at baseline. Epitopes outside the regions mutated in the B.1.351 and B.1.1.7 variants were reportedly recognized by nearly half of the unique spike-specific TCRs. Most participants were white British and females outnumbered males, and the authors suggested that clonal diversity may have been underestimated. After two AZD1222 doses, spike-specific TCR breadth and depth were significantly higher than at day 0 and than in MenACWY recipients. CD4 TCRs associated with the vaccine covered the entire spike protein, and the dominant responses were in regions 160-218 and 743-854.

In the paper's terms, the time point label means: sample from adult after SARS-CoV-2 infection, after symptom onset. Two convalescent COVID-19 patients, sampled after symptom onset from adults with prior SARS-CoV-2 infection, were also TCR-sequenced for comparison. Concerning this clone: What antigen it recognizes has not been identified. Base qualities are not recorded, but no much larger clone differs from it by a single base.

The CDR3 regions of human TCRbeta chains were analyzed by immunosequencing. Regarding the original processing steps: TCRs in the repertoires were compared against a reference library of SARS-CoV-2-specific TCRs that had been generated with the MIRA antigen-specificity platform. Breadth meant the fraction of unique TCRs that were SARS-CoV-2-associated, whereas depth meant the fraction of total T cells that were SARS-CoV-2-associated. Using the MIRA data, each spike-specific TCR was mapped to the spike region that the TCR reacts to and placed in a CD4 or CD8 class. Log10-transformed breadth and depth values were compared by one-way ANOVA with Sidak's multiple comparisons tests. TCRdb took this table from immuneACCESS and kept in-frame rearrangements with V and J called. Such tables lack part of the clones; where checked against another copy, unresolved V genes explain under half of the gap, and the rest is unexplained. V and J calls and clone size are copied from that table; D and trimming were computed from the DNA. The sample profile shows around 140,000 clones; around 94% of them were found once. The top ten hold 10% to 15% of the sample.

From its cysteine to its phenylalanine, the CDR3 spans 14 amino acids. Only the CDR3 region is kept as DNA, spanning 42 bases read in frame from base 1. From the germline V gene, CDR1 is MDHEN and CDR2 is SYDVKM. The V end loses 6 bases and the J end loses 2 bases, and a stretch of 13 bases separates them. The receptor's source is an adult who had recovered from COVID-19. Recombination joined TRBV28 with TRBJ1-1; TRBD1 is possibly the D segment (6 matching bases). The sample was peripheral blood, taken after recovery from COVID-19. The CDR3 is CASRIQGPNTEAFF. Read as DNA, the sequence is TGTGCCAGCAGGATACAGGGCCCTAACACTGAAGCTTTCTTT.